One sample yielded the 2 T cell receptor beta chains listed below, sequenced in a study of regulatory T cells in long-lasting Graves disease. To make TCR beta libraries, researchers used iRepertoire HTBI primers and Arm-PCR of CDR3 regions. TCRdb passed the multiplex PCR reads through MiXCR, listing each CDR3 protein once. The top ten clones hold 8% to 10% of a sample with about 540,000 distinct CDR3 sequences, about 14% of them seen once. Time point specified: newly diagnosed GD, antithyroid drugs for less than 3 months. Preparation of the TCR library used RNA extracted from PBMCs. This sample was shared with a second study, whose subject was T cells in Graves' hyperthyroidism and ophthalmopathy.

The sequencing used peripheral blood mononuclear cells (PBMCs), collected at new diagnosis, from a patient treated with antithyroid drugs. These receptors originate from a man aged 30 to 39 with Graves disease.

The chain recombines TRBV6-1 with TRBJ2-4, with 10 bases aligning to TRBD2. This CDR3 spans 18 amino acids. V trimming: 6 bases; J trimming: 3 bases; junction bases outside the gene matches: 14. CDR1 is MNHNS and CDR2 is SASEGT in the germline V gene. CDR3 in amino acids: CASSPLAGELEVKNIQYF. CDR3 DNA: TGTGCCAGCAGCCCTCTAGCGGGAGAATTGGAGGTCAAAAACATTCAGTACTTC.

This clonotype was counted only a few times. The CDR3 protein is CSSRDLPHTEAFF. CDR3 coding DNA: TGCAGCTCCCGGGATCTCCCCCACACTGAAGCTTTCTTT. The chain links TRBV29-1 to TRBJ1-1; no clear D gene. Germline V gene data show CDR1 as SQVTM and CDR2 as ANQGSEA. The CDR3 length is 13 residues. The ends were cut back, 8 bases at V and 3 bases at J, with 16 bases in the middle.